The rows below give T cell receptor beta chains drawn from one sample of a study of vaccination effects on CD4 cells after COVID-19. These receptors' targets are unknown. The assay was immunoSEQ multiplex PCR, and TCRdb's table has in-frame clones only and misses some. Altogether under 55,000 clones are present, approximately 72% being singletons, with the ten largest covering roughly a tenth. Material: CD4+ T cells from PBMCs cultured without peptide, obtained after COVID-19 vaccination. Every receptor here comes from a human donor who received a COVID-19 vaccine. Both conserved end residues are part of each CDR3. A D gene is named only where the DNA matches it firmly. Clone size appears in some rows only: once, few, many, or a class for an expanded clone.

CDR3nt	CDR3aa	v_gene	j_gene	d_gene	abundance
TGTGCCAGCAGCTTAGCGATTTGGTCTAGCGGGGGTTTCACAGATACGCAGTATTTT	CASSLAIWSSGGFTDTQYF	TRBV7-9	TRBJ2-3	TRBD2	few
TGTGCCAGCAGCCTCATCGGCGGGAAATACAATGAGCAGTTCTTC	CASSLIGGKYNEQFF	TRBV11-3	TRBJ2-1	-	-
TGTGCCAGCAGACTGGACAGCTCTGGGGCCAACGTCCTGACTTTC	CASRLDSSGANVLTF	TRBV5-4	TRBJ2-6	-	-
TGTGCCAGCCGGGGCGCGGGGGGCTATGGCTACACCTTC	CASRGAGGYGYTF	TRBV6-4	TRBJ1-2	-	few
TGTGCCAGTAGATTCACAGGGGAATCTACCGGGGAGCTGTTTTTT	CASRFTGESTGELFF	TRBV19	TRBJ2-2	TRBD1	-
TGTGCCAGCAGCTCCCCGGGGAACATCAACGGGGAGCTGTTTTTT	CASSSPGNINGELFF	TRBV7-9	TRBJ2-2	-	-
TGTGCCAGCAGACCCGGGACAGGCTCTCAGCCCCAGCATTTT	CASRPGTGSQPQHF	TRBV2	TRBJ1-5	TRBD1	-
TGTGCCATCAGTGACAGCGGGGGTGAAGATACGCAGTATTTT	CAISDSGGEDTQYF	TRBV10-3	TRBJ2-3	TRBD2	few
TGTGCCAGCAGTTATTCGGGACAGGGTAAATCACCCCTCCACTTT	CASSYSGQGKSPLHF	TRBV6-5	TRBJ1-6	TRBD1	few
TGTGCCAGCTCCCGGACAGGCCCCTCTTATTATTTCGCACCGGGCAATCAGCCCCAGCATTTT	CASSRTGPSYYFAPGNQPQHF	TRBV18	TRBJ1-5	TRBD1	-
TGTGCCAGCAGCCCGCGGGACAGCTACACAGATACGCAGTATTTT	CASSPRDSYTDTQYF	TRBV3-1/TRBV3-2	TRBJ2-3	-	-
TGTGCCAGCTCACTGACGGGACTTTCCTACAATGAGCAGTTCTTC	CASSLTGLSYNEQFF	TRBV18	TRBJ2-1	-	few
TGCAGTGCTAGTGTCAGGTTGAGGAGCAATCAGCCCCAGCATTTT	CSASVRLRSNQPQHF	TRBV20-1	TRBJ1-5	-	few
TGTGCCAGTAGCCTGGAGGGAAGGCATTCACCCCTCCACTTT	CASSLEGRHSPLHF	TRBV19	TRBJ1-6	-	-
TGTGCCAGCTCACCTCAGGGTGTTATGAACACTGAAGCTTTCTTT	CASSPQGVMNTEAFF	TRBV18	TRBJ1-1	-	-
TGTGCCAGCAGCCAAGAAGGGCAGACCTATGGCTACACCTTC	CASSQEGQTYGYTF	TRBV3-1/TRBV3-2	TRBJ1-2	-	-
TGTGCCAGCAGTTTTCGGGAGACCCAGTACTTC	CASSFRETQYF	TRBV12-3/TRBV12-4	TRBJ2-5	-	-
TGCGCCAGCAGTTACAGGGAGAACACTGAAGCTTTCTTT	CASSYRENTEAFF	TRBV10-1	TRBJ1-1	-	-